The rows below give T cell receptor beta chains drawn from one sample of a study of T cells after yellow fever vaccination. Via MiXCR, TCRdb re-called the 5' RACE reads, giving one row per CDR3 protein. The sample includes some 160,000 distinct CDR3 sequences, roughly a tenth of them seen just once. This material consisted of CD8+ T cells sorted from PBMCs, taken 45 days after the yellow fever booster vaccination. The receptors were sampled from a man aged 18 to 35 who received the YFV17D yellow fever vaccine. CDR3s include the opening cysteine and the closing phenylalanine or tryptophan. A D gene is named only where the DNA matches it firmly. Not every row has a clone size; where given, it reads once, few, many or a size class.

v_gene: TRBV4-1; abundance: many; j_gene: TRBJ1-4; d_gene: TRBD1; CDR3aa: CASSGNRGREKLFF; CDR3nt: TGCGCCAGCAGTGGTAACAGGGGGCGGGAAAAACTGTTTTTT
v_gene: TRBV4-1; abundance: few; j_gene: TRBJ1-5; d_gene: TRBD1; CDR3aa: CASSRGTGLYQPQHF; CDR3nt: TGCGCCAGCAGCCGGGGGACAGGGCTATATCAGCCCCAGCATTTT
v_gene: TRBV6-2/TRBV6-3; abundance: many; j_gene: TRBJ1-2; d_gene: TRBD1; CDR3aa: CASSTPTGAYGYTF; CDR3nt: TGTGCCAGCAGTACGCCGACAGGGGCCTATGGCTACACCTTC
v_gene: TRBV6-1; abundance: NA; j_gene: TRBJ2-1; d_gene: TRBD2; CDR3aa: CASSRTSGGPSYNEQFF; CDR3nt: TGTGCCAGCAGCAGGACTAGCGGGGGACCCTCCTACAATGAGCAGTTCTTC
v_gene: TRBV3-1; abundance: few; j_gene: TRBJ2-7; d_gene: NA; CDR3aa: CASSPVPGSGPYEQYF; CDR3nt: TGTGCCAGCAGCCCAGTTCCGGGAAGCGGCCCCTACGAGCAGTACTTC
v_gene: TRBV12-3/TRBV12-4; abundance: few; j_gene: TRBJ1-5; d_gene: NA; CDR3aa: CASSLIQGNLNQPQHF; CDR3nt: TGTGCCAGCAGTTTAATCCAGGGAAATCTCAATCAGCCCCAGCATTTT
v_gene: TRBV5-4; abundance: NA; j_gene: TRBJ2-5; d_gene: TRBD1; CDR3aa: CASSFGDREETQYF; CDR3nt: TGTGCCAGCAGCTTTGGAGACAGGGAAGAGACCCAGTACTTC
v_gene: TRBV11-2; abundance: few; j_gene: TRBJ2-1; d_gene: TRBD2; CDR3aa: CASSGLAGALYNEQFF; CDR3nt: TGTGCCAGCTCCGGGCTAGCGGGGGCCCTCTACAATGAGCAGTTCTTC
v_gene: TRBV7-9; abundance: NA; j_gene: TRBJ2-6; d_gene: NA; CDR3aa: CASGPPARPSGANVLTF; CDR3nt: TGTGCCAGCGGGCCGCCGGCGCGTCCTTCTGGGGCCAACGTCCTGACTTTC
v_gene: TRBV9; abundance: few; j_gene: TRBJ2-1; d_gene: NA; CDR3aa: CASSVGGGTTNEQFF; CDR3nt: TGTGCCAGCAGCGTAGGAGGCGGGACCACCAATGAGCAGTTCTTC
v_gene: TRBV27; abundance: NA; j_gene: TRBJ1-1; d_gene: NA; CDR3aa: CASSRLRGQFTEAFF; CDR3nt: TGTGCCAGCAGTAGACTCCGGGGGCAGTTCACTGAAGCTTTCTTT
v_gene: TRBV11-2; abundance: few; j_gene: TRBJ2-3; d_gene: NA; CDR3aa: CASSPRGASVEDTQYF; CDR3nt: TGTGCCAGCAGCCCTCGGGGAGCGTCGGTTGAAGATACGCAGTATTTT
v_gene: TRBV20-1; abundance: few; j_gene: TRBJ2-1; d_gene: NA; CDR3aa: CSARGLGSGDEQFF; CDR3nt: TGCAGTGCAAGAGGGCTCGGGTCCGGGGATGAGCAGTTCTTC
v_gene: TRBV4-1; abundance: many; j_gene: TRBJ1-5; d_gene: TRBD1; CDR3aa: CASSHLTGDQPQHF; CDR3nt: TGCGCCAGCAGCCACCTCACAGGGGATCAGCCCCAGCATTTT
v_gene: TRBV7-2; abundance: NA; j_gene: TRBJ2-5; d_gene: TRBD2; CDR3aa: CASTSGGAFGETQYF; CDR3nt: TGTGCCAGCACGAGCGGGGGGGCATTCGGAGAGACCCAGTACTTC
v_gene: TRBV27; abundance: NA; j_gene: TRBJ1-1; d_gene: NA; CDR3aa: CASSLSTNTEAFF; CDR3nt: TGTGCCAGCAGTTTGAGTACGAACACTGAAGCTTTCTTT
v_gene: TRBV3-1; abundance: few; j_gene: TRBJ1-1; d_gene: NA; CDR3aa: CASSRYRVNTEAFF; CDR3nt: TGTGCCAGCAGCCGATACAGGGTGAACACTGAAGCTTTCTTT
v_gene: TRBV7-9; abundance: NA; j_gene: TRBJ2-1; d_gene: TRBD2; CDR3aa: CASTSGGGRTYNEQFF; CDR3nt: TGTGCCAGCACCTCTGGGGGGGGAAGGACCTACAATGAGCAGTTCTTC
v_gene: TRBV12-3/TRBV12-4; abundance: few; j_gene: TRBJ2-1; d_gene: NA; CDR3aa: CATLGLGSYNEQFF; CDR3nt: TGTGCCACCTTAGGGCTAGGCTCCTACAATGAGCAGTTCTTC
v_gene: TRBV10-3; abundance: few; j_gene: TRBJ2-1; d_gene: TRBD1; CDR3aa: CAISETGQGLNEQFF; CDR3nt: TGTGCCATCAGTGAGACAGGACAGGGACTCAATGAGCAGTTCTTC
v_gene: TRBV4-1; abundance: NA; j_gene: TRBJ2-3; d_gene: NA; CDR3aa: CASSSRGGPISGDTQYF; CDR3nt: TGCGCCAGCAGCTCGAGAGGGGGACCCATTTCTGGGGATACGCAGTATTTT
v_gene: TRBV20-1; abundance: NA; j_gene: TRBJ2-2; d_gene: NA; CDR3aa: CSGRRQRDGELFF; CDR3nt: TGCAGTGGAAGAAGACAGAGGGACGGGGAGCTGTTTTTT
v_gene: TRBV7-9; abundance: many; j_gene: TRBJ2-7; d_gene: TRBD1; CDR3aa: CASSSHGTEDYEQYF; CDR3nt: TGTGCCAGCAGCTCTCACGGGACAGAAGACTACGAGCAGTACTTC
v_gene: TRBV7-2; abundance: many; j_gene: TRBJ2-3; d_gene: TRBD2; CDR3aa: CASSPISYSGGPDTQYF; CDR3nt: TGTGCCAGCAGCCCAATTAGCTACTCGGGGGGGCCAGATACGCAGTATTTT
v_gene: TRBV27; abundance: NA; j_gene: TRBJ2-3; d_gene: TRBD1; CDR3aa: CASSRRGTGGVTDTQYF; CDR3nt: TGTGCCAGCAGCCGTCGGGGGACAGGGGGTGTTACAGATACGCAGTATTTT
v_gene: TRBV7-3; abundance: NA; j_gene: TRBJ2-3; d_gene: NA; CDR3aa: CASSVGTPSTDTQYF; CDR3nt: TGTGCCAGCAGTGTCGGGACACCTAGCACAGATACGCAGTATTTT
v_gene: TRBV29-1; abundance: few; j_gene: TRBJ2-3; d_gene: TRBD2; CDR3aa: CSAWGGSTDTQYF; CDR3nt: TGCAGCGCCTGGGGGGGTAGCACAGATACGCAGTATTTT
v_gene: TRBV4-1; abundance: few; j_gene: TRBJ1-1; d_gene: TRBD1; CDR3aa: CASSQTLDRGRATEAFF; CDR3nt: TGCGCCAGCAGCCAAACCTTGGACAGGGGCAGGGCCACTGAAGCTTTCTTT
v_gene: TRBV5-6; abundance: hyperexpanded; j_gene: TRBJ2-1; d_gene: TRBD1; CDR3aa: CASSPPGQHNEQFF; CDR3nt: TGTGCCAGCAGCCCGCCGGGACAGCACAATGAGCAGTTCTTC
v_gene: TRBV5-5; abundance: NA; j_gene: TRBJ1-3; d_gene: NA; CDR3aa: CASSAGRGTGNTIYF; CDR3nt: TGTGCCAGCAGCGCCGGCAGGGGTACTGGAAACACCATATATTTT
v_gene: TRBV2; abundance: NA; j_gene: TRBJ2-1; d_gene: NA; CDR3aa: CASSEDPDNEQFF; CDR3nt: TGTGCCAGCAGTGAAGACCCGGACAATGAGCAGTTCTTC
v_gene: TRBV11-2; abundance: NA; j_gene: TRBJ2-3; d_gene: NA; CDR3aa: CASSPPYWDTQYF; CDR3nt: TGTGCCAGCAGCCCTCCTTACTGGGATACGCAGTATTTT
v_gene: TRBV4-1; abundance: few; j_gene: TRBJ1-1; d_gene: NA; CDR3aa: CASSQGFGNTEAFF; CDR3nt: TGCGCCAGCAGCCAAGGGTTCGGGAACACTGAAGCTTTCTTT
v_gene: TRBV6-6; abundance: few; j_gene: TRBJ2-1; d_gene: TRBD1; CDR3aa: CASSYTRQGAFRNEQFF; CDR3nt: TGTGCCAGCAGTTACACTCGACAGGGGGCCTTTCGGAATGAGCAGTTCTTC
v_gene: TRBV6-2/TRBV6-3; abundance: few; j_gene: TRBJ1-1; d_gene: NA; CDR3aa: CASSHGAGPEAFF; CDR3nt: TGTGCCAGCTCTCACGGGGCGGGCCCTGAAGCTTTCTTT
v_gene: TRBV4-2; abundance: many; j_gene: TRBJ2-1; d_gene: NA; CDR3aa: CASSPGDGPYNEQFF; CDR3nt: TGTGCCAGCAGCCCGGGGGATGGGCCCTACAATGAGCAGTTCTTC
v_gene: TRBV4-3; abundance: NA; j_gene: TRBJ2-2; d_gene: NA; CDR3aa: CASSQDTVTGELFF; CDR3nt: TGCGCCAGCAGCCAAGATACAGTCACCGGGGAGCTGTTTTTT
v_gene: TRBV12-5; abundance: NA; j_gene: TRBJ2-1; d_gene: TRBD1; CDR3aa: CASGLTGTGNYNEQFF; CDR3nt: TGTGCTAGTGGTTTGACCGGGACAGGGAACTACAATGAGCAGTTCTTC
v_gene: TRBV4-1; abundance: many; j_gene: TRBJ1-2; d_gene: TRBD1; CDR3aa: CASRDRFYGYTF; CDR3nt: TGCGCCAGCAGGGACAGGTTTTATGGCTACACCTTC
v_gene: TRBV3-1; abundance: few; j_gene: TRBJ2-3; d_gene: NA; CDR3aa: CASSFTGAATDTQYF; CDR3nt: TGTGCCAGCAGCTTCACAGGAGCCGCCACAGATACGCAGTATTTT
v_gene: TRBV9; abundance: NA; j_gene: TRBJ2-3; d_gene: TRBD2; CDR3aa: CASSTGGSADTQYF; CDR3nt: TGTGCCAGCAGCACCGGGGGGTCGGCGGATACGCAGTATTTT
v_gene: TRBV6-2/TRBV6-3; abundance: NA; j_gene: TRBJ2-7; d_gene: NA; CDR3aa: CASSSPGIYEQYF; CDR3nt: TGTGCCAGCAGTTCTCCAGGGATCTACGAGCAGTACTTC
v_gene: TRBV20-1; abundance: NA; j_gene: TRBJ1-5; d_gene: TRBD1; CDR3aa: CSAKDRGRDNQPQHF; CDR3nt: TGCAGTGCCAAGGACAGGGGGCGAGACAATCAGCCCCAGCATTTT
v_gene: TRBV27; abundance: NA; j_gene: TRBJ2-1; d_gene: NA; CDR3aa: CASSSSGGPYNEQFF; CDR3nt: NA
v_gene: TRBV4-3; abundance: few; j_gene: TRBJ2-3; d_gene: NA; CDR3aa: CASSQDMHYTQYF; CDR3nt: TGCGCCAGCAGCCAAGACATGCACTATACGCAGTATTTT
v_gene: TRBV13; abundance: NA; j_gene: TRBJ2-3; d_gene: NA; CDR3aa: CASSRTSSESTDTQYF; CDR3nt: TGTGCCAGCAGCCGAACCTCTAGCGAGAGCACAGATACGCAGTATTTT
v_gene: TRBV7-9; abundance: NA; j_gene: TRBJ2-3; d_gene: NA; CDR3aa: CASSLPASRRTDTQYF; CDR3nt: TGTGCCAGCAGCTTACCGGCTAGCCGGCGCACAGATACGCAGTATTTT
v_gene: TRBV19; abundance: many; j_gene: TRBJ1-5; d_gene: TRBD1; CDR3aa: CASSTWTGQDQPQHF; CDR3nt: TGTGCCAGTAGTACCTGGACAGGGCAAGATCAGCCCCAGCATTTT
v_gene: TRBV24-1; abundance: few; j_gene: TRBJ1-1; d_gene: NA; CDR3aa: CATHDGNTEAFF; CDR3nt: TGTGCCACCCATGACGGGAACACTGAAGCTTTCTTT
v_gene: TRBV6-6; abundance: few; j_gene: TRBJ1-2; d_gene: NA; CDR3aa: CASSYVGDVYDGYTF; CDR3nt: TGTGCCAGCAGTTACGTGGGGGACGTCTACGATGGCTACACCTTC
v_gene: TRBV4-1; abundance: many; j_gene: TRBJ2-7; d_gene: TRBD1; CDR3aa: CASSHYRDRYDEQYF; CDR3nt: TGCGCCAGCAGCCACTACCGGGACAGGTACGACGAGCAGTACTTC
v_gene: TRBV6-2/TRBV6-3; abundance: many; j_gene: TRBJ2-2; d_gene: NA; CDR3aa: CASSYGPVYTGELFF; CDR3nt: TGTGCCAGCAGTTACGGGCCAGTATACACCGGGGAGCTGTTTTTT
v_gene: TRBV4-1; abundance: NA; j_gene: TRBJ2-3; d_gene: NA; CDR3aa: CASSQELGRGTDTQYF; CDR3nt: TGCGCCAGCAGCCAAGAGCTCGGCCGAGGTACAGATACGCAGTATTTT
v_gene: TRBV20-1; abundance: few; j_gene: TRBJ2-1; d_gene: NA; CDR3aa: CSARANRLVRYNEQFF; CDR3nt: TGCAGTGCTAGAGCTAATAGACTAGTTAGATACAATGAGCAGTTCTTC